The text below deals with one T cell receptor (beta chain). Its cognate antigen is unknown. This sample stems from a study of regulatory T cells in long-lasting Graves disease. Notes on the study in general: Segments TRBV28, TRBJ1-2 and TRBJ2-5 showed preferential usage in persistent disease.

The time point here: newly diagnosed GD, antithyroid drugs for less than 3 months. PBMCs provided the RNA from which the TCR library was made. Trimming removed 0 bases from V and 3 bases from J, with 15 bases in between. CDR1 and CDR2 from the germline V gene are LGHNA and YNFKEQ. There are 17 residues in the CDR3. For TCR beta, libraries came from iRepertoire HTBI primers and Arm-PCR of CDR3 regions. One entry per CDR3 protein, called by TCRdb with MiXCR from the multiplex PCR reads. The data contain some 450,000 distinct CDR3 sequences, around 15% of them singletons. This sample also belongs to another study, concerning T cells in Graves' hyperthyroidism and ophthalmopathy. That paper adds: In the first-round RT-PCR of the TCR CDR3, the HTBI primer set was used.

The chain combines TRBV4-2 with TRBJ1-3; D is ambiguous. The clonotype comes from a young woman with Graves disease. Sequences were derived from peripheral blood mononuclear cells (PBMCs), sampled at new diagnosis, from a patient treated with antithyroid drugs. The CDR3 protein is CASSQEILGGLGNTIYF. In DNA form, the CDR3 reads TGTGCCAGCAGCCAAGAGATCTTGGGAGGGCTTGGAAACACCATATATTTT.